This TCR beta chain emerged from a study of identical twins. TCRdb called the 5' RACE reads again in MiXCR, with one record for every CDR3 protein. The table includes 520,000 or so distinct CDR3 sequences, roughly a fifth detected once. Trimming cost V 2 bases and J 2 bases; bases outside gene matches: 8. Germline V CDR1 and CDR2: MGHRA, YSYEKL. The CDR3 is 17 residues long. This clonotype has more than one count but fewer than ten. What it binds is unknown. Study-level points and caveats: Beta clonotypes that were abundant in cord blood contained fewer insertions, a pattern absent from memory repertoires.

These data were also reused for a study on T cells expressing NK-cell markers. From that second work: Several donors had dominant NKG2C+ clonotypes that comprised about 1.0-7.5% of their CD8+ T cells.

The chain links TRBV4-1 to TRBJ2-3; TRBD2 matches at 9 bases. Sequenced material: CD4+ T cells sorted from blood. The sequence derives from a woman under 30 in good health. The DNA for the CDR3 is TGCGCCAGCAGCCAACTAGCGGGGTCGTTCCCCACAGATACGCAGTATTTT. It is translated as CASSQLAGSFPTDTQYF.